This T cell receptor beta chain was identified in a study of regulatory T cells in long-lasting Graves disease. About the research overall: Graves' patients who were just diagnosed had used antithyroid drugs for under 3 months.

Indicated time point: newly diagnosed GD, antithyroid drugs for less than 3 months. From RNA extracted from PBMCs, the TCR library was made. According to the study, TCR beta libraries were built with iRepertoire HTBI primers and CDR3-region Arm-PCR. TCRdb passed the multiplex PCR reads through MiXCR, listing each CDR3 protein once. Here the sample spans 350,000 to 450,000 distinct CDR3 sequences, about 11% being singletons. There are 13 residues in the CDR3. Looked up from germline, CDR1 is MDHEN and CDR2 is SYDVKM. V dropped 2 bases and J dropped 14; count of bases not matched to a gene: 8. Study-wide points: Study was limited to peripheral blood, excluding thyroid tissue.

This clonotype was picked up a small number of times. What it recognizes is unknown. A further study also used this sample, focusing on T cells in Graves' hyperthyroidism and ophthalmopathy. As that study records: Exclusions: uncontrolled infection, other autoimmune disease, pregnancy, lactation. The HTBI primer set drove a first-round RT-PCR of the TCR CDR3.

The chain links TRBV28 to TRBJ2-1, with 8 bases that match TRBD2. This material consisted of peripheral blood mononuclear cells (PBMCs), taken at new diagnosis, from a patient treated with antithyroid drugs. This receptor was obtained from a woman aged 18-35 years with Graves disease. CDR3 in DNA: TGTGCCAGCAGTTTAGGGCGGGAGGTCAGGAAGTTCTTC. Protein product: CASSLGREVRKFF.